The clone carrying this TCR beta chain was seen many times. Its target is unknown. This CDR3 comprises 14 residues. V gave up 0 bases and J gave up 10 bases; unmatched junction bases: 4. Germline V lookup: CDR1 SGHRS, CDR2 YFSETQ. This sample is drawn from a study of CD8 T cells in ankylosing spondylitis. TCRdb analysed the 5' RACE reads with MiXCR anew, one entry per CDR3 protein. The table has roughly 220,000 distinct CDR3 sequences, roughly a tenth seen once. Study results and caveats: The clones that were linked to disease were reported to be significantly enriched in matched synovial fluid samples from ankylosing spondylitis patients.

This receptor was taken from a male donor with ankylosing spondylitis or in good health (not recorded which). The rearrangement links TRBV5-1 to TRBJ2-1; TRBD2 matches 10 bases. The specimen sequenced was blood, either unsorted or a sorted T cell fraction (not recorded which). The CDR3 region has the DNA TGCGCCAGCAGCTTGGAGGGACTAGCGACGGAGCAGTTCTTC. Translated, it gives CASSLEGLATEQFF.